The clone carrying this TCR beta chain was found once. The V gene end was trimmed by 4 bases and the J gene end by 0 bases; junction bases not matched to a gene: 3. Looked up from germline, CDR1 is LNHDA and CDR2 is SQIVND (reference sequence). CDR3 length: 15 amino acids. Profiled with immunoSEQ multiplex PCR; TCRdb holds only in-frame clones, not every one. The sample yields tens of thousands of clones, approximately 89% seen once. This sample stems from a study of preoperative IRX-2 immunotherapy in early breast cancer. This sample's treatment: preoperative locoregional IRX-2 cytokine immunotherapy.

This specimen consisted of tumor tissue, obtained after IRX-2 immunotherapy. V gene TRBV19 combines with J gene TRBJ2-5, with TRBD1 matching over 9 bases. The receptor's source is a human donor with breast cancer. The DNA of the CDR3 is TGTGCCAGTAGTACAGGACAGGGGTACCAAGAGACCCAGTACTTC. Its protein is CASSTGQGYQETQYF. The variable domain in full, with the rest retrieved from reference TRBV19 and TRBJ2-5, is DGGITQSPKYLFRKEGQNVTLSCEQNLNHDAMYWYRQDPGQGLRLIYYSQIVNDFQKGDIAEGYSVSREKKESFPLTVTSAQKNPTAFYLCASSTGQGYQETQYFGPGTRLLVL.